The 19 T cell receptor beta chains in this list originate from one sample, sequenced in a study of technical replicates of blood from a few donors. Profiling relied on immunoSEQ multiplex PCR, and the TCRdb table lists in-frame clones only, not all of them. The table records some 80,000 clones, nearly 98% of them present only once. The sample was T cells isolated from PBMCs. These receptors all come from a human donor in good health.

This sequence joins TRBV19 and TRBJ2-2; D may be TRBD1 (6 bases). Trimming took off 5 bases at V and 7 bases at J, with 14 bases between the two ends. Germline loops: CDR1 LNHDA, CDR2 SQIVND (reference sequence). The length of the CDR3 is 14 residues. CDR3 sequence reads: CASSEDPGDGELFF. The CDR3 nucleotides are TGTGCCAGTAGTGAGGACCCAGGGGACGGGGAGCTGTTTTTT.

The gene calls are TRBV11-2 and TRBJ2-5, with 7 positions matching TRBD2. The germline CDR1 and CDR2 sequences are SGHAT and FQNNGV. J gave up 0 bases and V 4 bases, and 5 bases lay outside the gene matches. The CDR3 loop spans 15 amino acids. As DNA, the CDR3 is TGTGCCAGCAGCTGGGACTACCAGTACCAAGAGACCCAGTACTTC. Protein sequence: CASSWDYQYQETQYF.

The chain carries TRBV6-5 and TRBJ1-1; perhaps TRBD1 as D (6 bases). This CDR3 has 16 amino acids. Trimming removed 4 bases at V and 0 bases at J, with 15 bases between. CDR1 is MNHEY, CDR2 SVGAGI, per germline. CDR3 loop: CASSLRQVLMNTEAFF. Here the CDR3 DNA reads TGTGCCAGCAGTTTGAGACAGGTTTTAATGAACACTGAAGCTTTCTTT.

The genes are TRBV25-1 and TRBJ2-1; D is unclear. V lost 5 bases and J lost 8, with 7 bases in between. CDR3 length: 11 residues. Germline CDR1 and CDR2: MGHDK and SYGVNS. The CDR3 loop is CASSPVDEQFF. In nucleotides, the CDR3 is TGTGCCAGCAGTCCCGTCGATGAGCAGTTCTTC.

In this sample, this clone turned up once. DNA for the CDR3: TGTGCCAGTAGTACTCAGGGGGACACTGAAGCTTTCTTT. This encodes CASSTQGDTEAFF. The rearrangement uses TRBV19 and TRBJ1-1; 7 bases agree with TRBD1. The germline V gene has CDR1 LNHDA and CDR2 SQIVND (reference sequence). The CDR3 covers 13 residues. Losses at the gene ends were 4 bases for V and 3 bases for J; bases not matched to a gene: 2.

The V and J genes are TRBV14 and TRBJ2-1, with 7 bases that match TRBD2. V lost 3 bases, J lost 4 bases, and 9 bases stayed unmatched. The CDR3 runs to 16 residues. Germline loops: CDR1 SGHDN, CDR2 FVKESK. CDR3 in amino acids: CASSHTRGGDYNEQFF. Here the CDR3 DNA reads TGTGCCAGCAGCCACACCCGTGGGGGGGATTACAATGAGCAGTTCTTC. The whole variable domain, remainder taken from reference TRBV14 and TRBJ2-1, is EAGVTQFPSHSVIEKGQTVTLRCDPISGHDNLYWYRRVMGKEIKFLLHFVKESKQDESGMPNNRFLAERTGGTYSTLKVQPAELEDSGVYFCASSHTRGGDYNEQFFGPGTRLTVL.

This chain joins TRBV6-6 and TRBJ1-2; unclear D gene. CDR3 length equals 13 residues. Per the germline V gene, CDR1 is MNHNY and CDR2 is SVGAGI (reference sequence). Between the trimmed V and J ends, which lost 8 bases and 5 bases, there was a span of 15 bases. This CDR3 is CASFNFSGYGYTF. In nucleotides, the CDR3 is TGTGCCAGCTTCAACTTCTCCGGGTATGGCTACACCTTC.

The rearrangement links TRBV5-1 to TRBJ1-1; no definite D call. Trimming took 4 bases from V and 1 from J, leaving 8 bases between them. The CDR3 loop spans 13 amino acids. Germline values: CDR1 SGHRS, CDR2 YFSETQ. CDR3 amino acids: CASSGTANTEAFF. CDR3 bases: TGCGCCAGCAGCGGTACAGCGAACACTGAAGCTTTCTTT.

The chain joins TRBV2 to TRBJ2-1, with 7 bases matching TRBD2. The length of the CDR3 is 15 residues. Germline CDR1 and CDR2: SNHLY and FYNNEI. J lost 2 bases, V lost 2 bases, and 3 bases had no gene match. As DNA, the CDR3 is TGTGCCAGCAGTGAACGGGCGGGGGCCTACAATGAGCAGTTCTTC. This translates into CASSERAGAYNEQFF.

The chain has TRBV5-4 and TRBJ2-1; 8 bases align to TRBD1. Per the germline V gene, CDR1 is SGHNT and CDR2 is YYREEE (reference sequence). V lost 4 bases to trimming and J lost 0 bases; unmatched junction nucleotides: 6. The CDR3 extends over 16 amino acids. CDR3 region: CASSGGQGRSYNEQFF. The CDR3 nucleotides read TGTGCCAGCAGCGGCGGACAGGGTCGCTCCTACAATGAGCAGTTCTTC.

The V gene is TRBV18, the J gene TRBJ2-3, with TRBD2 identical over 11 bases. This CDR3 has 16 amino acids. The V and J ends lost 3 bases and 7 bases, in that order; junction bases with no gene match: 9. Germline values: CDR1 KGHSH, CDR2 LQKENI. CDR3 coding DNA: TGTGCCAGCTCACCTTCCACTAGCGGGGGTATCAATACGCAGTATTTT. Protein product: CASSPSTSGGINTQYF.

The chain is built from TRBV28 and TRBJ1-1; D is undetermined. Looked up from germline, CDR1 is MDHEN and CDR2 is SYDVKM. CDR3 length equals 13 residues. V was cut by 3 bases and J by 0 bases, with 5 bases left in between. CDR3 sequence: CASSFQVNTEAFF. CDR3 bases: TGTGCCAGCAGTTTTCAGGTGAACACTGAAGCTTTCTTT.

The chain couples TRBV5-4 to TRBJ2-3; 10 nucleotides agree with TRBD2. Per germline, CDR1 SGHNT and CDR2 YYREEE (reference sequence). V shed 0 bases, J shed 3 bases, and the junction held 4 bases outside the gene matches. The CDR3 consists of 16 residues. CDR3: CASSLDRAGGTDTQYF. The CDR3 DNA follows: TGTGCCAGCAGCTTGGACCGAGCGGGGGGGACAGATACGCAGTATTTT.

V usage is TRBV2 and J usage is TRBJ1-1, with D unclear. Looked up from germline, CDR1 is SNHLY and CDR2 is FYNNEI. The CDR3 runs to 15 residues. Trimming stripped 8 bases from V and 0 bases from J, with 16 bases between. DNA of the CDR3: TGTGCCAGCTCCAATCTCCGGACTATGAACACTGAAGCTTTCTTT. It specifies CASSNLRTMNTEAFF.

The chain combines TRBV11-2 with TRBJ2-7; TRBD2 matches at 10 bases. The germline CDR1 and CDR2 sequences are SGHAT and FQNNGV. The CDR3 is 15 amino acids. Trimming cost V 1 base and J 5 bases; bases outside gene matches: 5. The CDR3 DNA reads TGTGCCAGCAGCTTAGCCGGGACTAGCGTAAACGAGCAGTACTTC. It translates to CASSLAGTSVNEQYF.

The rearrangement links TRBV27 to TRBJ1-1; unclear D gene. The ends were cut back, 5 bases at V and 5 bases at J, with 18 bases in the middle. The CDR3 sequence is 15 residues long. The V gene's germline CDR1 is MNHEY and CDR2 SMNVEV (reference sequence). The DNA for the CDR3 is TGTGCCAGCAGTCCCCAAATAAGAGGTTTAACTGAAGCTTTCTTT. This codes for CASSPQIRGLTEAFF.

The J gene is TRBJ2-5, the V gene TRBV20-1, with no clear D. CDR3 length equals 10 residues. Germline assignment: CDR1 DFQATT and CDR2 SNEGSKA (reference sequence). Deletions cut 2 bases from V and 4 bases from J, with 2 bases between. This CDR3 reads CSARRETQYF. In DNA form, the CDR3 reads TGCAGTGCTAGACGAGAGACCCAGTACTTC.

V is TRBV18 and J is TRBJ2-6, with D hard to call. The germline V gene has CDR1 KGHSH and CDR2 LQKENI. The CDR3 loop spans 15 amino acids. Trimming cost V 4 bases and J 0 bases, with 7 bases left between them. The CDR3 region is CASSLENSGANVLTF. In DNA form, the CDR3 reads TGTGCCAGCTCACTAGAGAACTCTGGGGCCAACGTCCTGACTTTC.

The CDR3 DNA follows: TGCGCCAGCAAGATTGGGACTGACACTGAAGCTTTCTTT. It codes for CASKIGTDTEAFF. This sequence joins TRBV5-1 and TRBJ1-1; TRBD1 is a possible D gene (5 bases). Trimming took 6 bases from V and 3 from J, leaving 12 bases between them. There are 13 residues in the CDR3. Germline V gene lookup returns CDR1 SGHRS and CDR2 YFSETQ.